This entry features one TCR beta chain sequence. Its matching antigen is unknown. The study gave focal radiation plus ipilimumab CTLA-4 blockade to patients with chemo-refractory metastatic non-small-cell lung cancer. Using immunoSEQ multiplex PCR, the repertoire was profiled, and TCRdb retains in-frame clones only, with some absent. The data show 85,000 to 90,000 clones, around 72% seen once. This specimen comes from a study of radiotherapy plus CTLA-4 blockade in lung cancer. About the research overall: Of the patients, roughly 20% showed objective responses and more than 30% attained disease control. Study outcomes and limitations: TCR clones originating in tumors grew in number in blood after radiotherapy plus ipilimumab. With interferon-beta, early dynamics of blood T cell clones were reported to best predict response.

CDR3 length equals 15 residues. Germline V lookup: CDR1 MDHEN, CDR2 SYDVKM. J gave up 3 bases and V 2 bases, and 2 bases lay outside the gene matches. This rearrangement joins TRBV28 to TRBJ2-7; 12 nucleotides match TRBD1. This clonotype was sampled from a human donor with non-small cell lung cancer that progressed on radiotherapy plus ipilimumab. This material consisted of peripheral blood, taken from a patient treated with radiotherapy plus ipilimumab. CDR3 sequence (DNA): TGTGCCAGCAGTTTAGGGACAGGGGGCTTCTACGAGCAGTACTTC. It is translated as CASSLGTGGFYEQYF. Full variable domain (outside the CDR3, taken from reference TRBV28 and TRBJ2-7): DVKVTQSSRYLVKRTGEKVFLECVQDMDHENMFWYRQDPGLGLRLIYFSYDVKMKEKGDIPEGYSVSREKKERFSLILESASTNQTSMYLCASSLGTGGFYEQYFGPGTRLTVT.